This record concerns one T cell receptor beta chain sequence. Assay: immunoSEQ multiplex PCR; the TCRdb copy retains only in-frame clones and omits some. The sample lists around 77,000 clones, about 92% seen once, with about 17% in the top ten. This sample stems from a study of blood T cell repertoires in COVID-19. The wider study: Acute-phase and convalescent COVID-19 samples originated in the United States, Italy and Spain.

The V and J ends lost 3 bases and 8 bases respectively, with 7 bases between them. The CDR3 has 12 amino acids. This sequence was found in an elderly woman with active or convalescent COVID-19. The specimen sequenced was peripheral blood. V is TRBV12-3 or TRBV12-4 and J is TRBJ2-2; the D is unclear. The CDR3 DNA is TGTGCCAGCAGTTTTCCGGGTGGGGAGCTGTTTTTT. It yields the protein CASSFPGGELFF.